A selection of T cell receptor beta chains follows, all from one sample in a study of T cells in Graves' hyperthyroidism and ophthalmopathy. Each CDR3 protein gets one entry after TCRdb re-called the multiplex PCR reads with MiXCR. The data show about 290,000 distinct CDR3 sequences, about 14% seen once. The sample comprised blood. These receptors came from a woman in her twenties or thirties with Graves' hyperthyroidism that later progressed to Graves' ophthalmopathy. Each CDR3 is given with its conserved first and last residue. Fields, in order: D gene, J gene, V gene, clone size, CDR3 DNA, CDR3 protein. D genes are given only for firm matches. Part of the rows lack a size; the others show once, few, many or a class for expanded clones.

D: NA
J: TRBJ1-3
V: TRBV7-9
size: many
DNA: TGTGCCAGCAGGTCCAGGCTCGGAAACACCATATATTTT
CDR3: CASRSRLGNTIYF

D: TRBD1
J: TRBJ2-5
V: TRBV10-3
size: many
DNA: TGTGCCATCAGTGAGTCGAGGGGGCGGTTAGAAGAGACCCAGTACTTC
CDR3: CAISESRGRLEETQYF

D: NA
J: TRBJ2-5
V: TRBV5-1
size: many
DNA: TGCGCCAGCAGCGGGGGTGTCGAGACCCAGTACTTC
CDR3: CASSGGVETQYF

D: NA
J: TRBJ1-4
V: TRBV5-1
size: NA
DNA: TGCGCCAGCAGCCAGGGCCCCAATGAAAAACTGTTTTTT
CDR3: CASSQGPNEKLFF

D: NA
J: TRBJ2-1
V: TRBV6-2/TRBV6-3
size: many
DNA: TGTGCCAGCACACCTCTCCTTGACAGGGAGGATGAGCAGTTCTTC
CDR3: CASTPLLDREDEQFF

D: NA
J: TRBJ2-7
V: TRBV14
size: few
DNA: TGTGCCAGCAGCCACTTGGACAGCTCCTACGAGCAGTACTTC
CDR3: CASSHLDSSYEQYF

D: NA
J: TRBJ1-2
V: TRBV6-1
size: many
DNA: TGTGCCAGCAGTGAAAAGGATTTTGTAACAAGGACAGACTTTAACTATGGCTACACCTTC
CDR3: CASSEKDFVTRTDFNYGYTF

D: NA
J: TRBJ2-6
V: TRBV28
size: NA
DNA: TGTGCCAGCAGTTTATCTCGGACAGGGGCCAACGTCCTGACTTTC
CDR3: CASSLSRTGANVLTF

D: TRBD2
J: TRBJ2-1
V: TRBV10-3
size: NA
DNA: TGTGCCATCAGTGAGGCGGGACTAGCGGGAGGGTACAATGAGCAGTTCTTC
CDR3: CAISEAGLAGGYNEQFF

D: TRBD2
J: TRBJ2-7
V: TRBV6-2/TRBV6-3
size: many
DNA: TGTGCCAGCAGATCGGTCTTGGGCGGGAGAACCTCCTACGAGCAGTACTTC
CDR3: CASRSVLGGRTSYEQYF

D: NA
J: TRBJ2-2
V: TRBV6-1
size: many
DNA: TGTGCCAGCGCGCGCGGGATGAACACCGGGGAGCTGTTTTTT
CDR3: CASARGMNTGELFF

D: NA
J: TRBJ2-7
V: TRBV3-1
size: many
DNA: TGTGCCAGCAGCCAATTCCGGCCGGGGGACGAGCAGTACTTC
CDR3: CASSQFRPGDEQYF

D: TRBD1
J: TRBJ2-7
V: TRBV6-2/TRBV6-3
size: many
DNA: TGTGCCAGCAGTTCCAATCCGGGACAGCCATACGAGCAGTACTTC
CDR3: CASSSNPGQPYEQYF

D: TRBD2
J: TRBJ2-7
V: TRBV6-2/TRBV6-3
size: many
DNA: TGTGCCAGCAGCCCGCTTCTAGCGGCCTCCTACGAGCAGTACTTC
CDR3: CASSPLLAASYEQYF

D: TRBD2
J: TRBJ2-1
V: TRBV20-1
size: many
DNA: TGCAGCGAAATGCGACTAGCGGGAGTCAATGAGCAGTTCTTC
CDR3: CSEMRLAGVNEQFF

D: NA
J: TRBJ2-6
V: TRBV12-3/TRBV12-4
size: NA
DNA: TGTGCCAGCAGTTTGGCGTTGTTGTATTCCTCTGGGGCCAACGTCCTGACTTTC
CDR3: CASSLALLYSSGANVLTF

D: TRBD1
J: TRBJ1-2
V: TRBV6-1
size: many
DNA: TGTGCCAGCAGCGGACAGGGATATGGCTACACCTTC
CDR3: CASSGQGYGYTF